This T cell receptor beta chain was captured by sequencing in a study of blood T cell repertoires in COVID-19. Deletions cut 2 bases from V and 6 bases from J, with 7 bases between. Germline loops: CDR1 LGHDT, CDR2 YNNKEL (reference sequence). This CDR3 region has 12 residues. Here immunoSEQ multiplex PCR was the method, and the copy in TCRdb shows in-frame clones only, minus some. The sample lists 340,000 or so clones; roughly 85% were seen once. J is TRBJ1-1 and V is TRBV3-1 (or the pseudogene TRBV3-2); D is unclear. The sample consisted of PBMCs or T cells enriched from blood (not recorded which). The receptor was derived from a woman between 35 and 50 years old with acute COVID-19. The CDR3 nucleotides are TGTGCCAGCAGCCAACCTCCCTCTGAAGCTTTCTTT. Translating gives CASSQPPSEAFF.